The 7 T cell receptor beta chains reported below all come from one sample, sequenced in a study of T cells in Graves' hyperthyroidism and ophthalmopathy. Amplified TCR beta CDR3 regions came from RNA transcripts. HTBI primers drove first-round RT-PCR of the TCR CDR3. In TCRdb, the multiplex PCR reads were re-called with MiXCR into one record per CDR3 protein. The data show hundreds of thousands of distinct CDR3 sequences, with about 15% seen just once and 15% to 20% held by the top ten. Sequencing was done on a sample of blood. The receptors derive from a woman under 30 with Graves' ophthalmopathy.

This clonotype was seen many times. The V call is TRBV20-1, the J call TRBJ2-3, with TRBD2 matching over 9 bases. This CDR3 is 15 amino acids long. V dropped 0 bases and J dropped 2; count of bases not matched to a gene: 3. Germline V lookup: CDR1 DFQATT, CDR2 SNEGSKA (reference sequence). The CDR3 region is CSARDVAGDTDTQYF. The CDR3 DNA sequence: TGCAGTGCTAGAGACGTAGCGGGGGACACAGATACGCAGTATTTT.

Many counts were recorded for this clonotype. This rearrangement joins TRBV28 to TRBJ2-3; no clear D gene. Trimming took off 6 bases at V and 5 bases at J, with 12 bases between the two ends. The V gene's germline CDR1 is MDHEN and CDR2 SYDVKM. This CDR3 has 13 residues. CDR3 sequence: CASSPLHQDTQYF. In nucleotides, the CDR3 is TGTGCCAGCAGCCCACTGCATCAAGATACGCAGTATTTT.

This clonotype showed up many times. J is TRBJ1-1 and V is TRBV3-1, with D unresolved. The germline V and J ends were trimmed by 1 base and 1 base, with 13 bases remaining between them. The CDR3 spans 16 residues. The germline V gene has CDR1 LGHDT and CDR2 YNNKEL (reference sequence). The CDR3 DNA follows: TGTGCCAGCAGCCAAGGCTGGACGTTGCAGAACACTGAAGCTTTCTTT. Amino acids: CASSQGWTLQNTEAFF.

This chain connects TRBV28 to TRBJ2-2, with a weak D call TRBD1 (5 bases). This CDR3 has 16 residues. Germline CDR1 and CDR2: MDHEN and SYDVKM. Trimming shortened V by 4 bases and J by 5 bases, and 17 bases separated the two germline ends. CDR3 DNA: TGTGCCAGCAGTTCGACAGATCTACTTGATACCGGGGAGCTGTTTTTT. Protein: CASSSTDLLDTGELFF.

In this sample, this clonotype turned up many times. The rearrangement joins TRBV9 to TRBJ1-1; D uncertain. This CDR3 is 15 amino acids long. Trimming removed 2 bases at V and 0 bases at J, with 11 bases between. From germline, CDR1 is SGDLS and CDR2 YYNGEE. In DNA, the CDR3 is TGTGCCAGCAGCGTCGACATTGGGCTGAACACTGAAGCTTTCTTT. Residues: CASSVDIGLNTEAFF.

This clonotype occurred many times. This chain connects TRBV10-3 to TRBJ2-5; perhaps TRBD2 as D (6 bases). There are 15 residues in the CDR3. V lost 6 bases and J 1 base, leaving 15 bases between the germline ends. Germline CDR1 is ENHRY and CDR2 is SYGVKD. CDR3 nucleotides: TGTGCCATCAGATCCGACGGACTAATCCAAGAGACCCAGTACTTC. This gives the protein CAIRSDGLIQETQYF.

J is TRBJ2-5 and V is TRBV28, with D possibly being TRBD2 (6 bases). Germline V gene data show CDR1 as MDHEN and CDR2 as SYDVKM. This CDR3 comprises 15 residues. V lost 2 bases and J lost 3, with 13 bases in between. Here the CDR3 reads CASSLNSGREETQYF. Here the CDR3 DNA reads TGTGCCAGCAGTTTAAATAGCGGCAGGGAAGAGACCCAGTACTTC.